This TCR beta chain is drawn from a study of cytomegalovirus exposure and HLA in healthy donors. Overall study: The 120 validation repertoires, a later analysis reported, used the same platform as the 550 to 700 repertoires from the first cohort. Overall study results and limits: The study put 150 to 200 TCR beta chains on its list as cytomegalovirus-associated. Some public TCRs appeared in many individuals, while most sequences were rare.

The assay was immunoSEQ multiplex PCR, and TCRdb's table has in-frame clones only and misses some. Counted here are fewer than 90,000 clones, approximately 88% occurring once; the ten biggest clones make up 12%. With regard to this clone: Antigen: not known.

The CDR3 loop spans 18 amino acids. Looked up from germline, CDR1 is LNHDA and CDR2 is SQIVND (reference sequence). J gave up 5 bases and V 3 bases, and 14 bases lay outside the gene matches. The gene calls are TRBV19 and TRBJ2-2, with TRBD2 matching 8 bases. This sequence originates from a woman under 30 in good health and CMV-seropositive. Sequences were obtained from PBMCs. Here the CDR3 reads CASSISKGSLAGTGELFF. CDR3 coding DNA: TGTGCCAGTAGTATCTCGAAGGGCAGCTTAGCGGGAACCGGGGAGCTGTTTTTT.